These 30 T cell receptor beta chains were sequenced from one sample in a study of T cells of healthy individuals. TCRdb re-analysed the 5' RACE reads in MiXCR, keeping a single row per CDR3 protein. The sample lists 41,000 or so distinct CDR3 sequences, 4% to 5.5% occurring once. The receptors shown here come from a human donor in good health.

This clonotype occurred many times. The CDR3: CASSEAGGTPMDTQYF. CDR3 DNA sequence: TGTGCCAGCAGTGAAGCGGGGGGGACCCCAATGGATACGCAGTATTTT. V gene TRBV6-1 combines with J gene TRBJ2-3, with 7 bases lining up with TRBD2. There are 16 residues in the CDR3. The junction had 9 bases not matched to a gene; V was cut back by 0 bases and J by 6 bases. Germline loops: CDR1 MNHNS, CDR2 SASEGT.

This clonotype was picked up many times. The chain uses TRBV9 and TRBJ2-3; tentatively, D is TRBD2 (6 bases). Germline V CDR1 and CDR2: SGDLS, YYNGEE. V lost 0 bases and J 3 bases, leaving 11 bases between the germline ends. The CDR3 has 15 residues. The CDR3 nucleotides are TGTGCCAGCAGCGTAGTTGGCGCGGGGACAGATACGCAGTATTTT. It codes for CASSVVGAGTDTQYF. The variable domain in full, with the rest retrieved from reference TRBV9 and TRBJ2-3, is DSGVTQTPKHLITATGQRVTLRCSPRSGDLSVYWYQQSLDQGLQFLIQYYNGEERAKGNILERFSAQQFPDLHSELNLSSLELGDSALYFCASSVVGAGTDTQYFGPGTRLTVL.

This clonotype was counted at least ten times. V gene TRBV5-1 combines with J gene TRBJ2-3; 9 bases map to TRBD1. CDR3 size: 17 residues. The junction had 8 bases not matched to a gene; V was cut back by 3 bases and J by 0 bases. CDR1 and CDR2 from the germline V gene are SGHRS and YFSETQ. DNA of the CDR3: TGCGCCAGCAGCTCTACCTGGACAGGGGCTAGCACAGATACGCAGTATTTT. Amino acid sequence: CASSSTWTGASTDTQYF.

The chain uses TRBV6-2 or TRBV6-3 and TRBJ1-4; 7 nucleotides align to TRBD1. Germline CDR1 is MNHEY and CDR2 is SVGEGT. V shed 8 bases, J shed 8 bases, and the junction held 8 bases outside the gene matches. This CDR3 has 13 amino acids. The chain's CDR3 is CASGDRVTEKLFF. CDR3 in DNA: TGTGCCAGCGGCGACAGGGTGACGGAAAAACTGTTTTTT.

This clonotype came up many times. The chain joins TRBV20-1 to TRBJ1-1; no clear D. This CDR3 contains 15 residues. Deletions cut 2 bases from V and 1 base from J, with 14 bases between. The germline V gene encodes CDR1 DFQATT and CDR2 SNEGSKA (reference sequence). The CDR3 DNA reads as TGCAGTGCTAGAAGGGAACAGAGGTCGAACACTGAAGCTTTCTTT. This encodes CSARREQRSNTEAFF.

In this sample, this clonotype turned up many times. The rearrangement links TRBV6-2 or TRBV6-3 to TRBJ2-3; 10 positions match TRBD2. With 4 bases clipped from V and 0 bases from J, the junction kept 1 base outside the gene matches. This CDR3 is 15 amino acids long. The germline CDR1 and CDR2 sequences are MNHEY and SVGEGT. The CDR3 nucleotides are TGTGCCAGCAGTTTGACTAGCGGGAGCACAGATACGCAGTATTTT. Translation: CASSLTSGSTDTQYF.

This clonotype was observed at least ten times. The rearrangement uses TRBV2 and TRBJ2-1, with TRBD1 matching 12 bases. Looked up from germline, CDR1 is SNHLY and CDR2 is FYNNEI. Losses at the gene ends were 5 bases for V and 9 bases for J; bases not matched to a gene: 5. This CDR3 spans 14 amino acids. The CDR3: CASSKGQGAGEQFF. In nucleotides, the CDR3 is TGTGCCAGCAGTAAGGGACAGGGGGCTGGTGAGCAGTTCTTC.

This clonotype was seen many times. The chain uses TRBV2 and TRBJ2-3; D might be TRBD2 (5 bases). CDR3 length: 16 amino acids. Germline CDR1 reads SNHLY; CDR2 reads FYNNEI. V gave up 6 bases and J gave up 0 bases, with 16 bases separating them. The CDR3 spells CASRSLDSPSTDTQYF. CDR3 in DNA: TGTGCCAGCAGATCACTAGATTCGCCTAGCACAGATACGCAGTATTTT.

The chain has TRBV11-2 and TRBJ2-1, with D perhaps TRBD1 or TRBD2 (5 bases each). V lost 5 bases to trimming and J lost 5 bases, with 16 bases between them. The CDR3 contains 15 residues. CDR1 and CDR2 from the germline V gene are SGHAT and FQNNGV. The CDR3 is CASSPYREGHNEQFF. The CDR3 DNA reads TGTGCCAGCAGCCCGTACCGTGAGGGGCACAATGAGCAGTTCTTC. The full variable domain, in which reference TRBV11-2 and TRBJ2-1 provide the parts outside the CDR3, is EAGVAQSPRYKIIEKRQSVAFWCNPISGHATLYWYQQILGQGPKLLIQFQNNGVVDDSQLPKDRFSAERLKGVDSTLKIQPAKLEDSAVYLCASSPYREGHNEQFFGPGTRLTVL.

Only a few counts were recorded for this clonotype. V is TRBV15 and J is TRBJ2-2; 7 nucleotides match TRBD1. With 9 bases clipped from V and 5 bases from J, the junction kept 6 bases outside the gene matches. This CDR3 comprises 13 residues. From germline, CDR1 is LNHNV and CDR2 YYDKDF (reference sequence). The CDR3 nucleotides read TGTGCCACAGGGGGCAGGAGAACCGGGGAGCTGTTTTTT. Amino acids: CATGGRRTGELFF.

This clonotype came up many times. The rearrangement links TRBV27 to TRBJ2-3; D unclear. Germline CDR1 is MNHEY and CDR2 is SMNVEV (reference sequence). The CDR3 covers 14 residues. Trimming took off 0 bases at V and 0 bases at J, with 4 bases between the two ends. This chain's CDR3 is CASSLSASTDTQYF. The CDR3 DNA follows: TGTGCCAGCAGTTTATCGGCTAGCACAGATACGCAGTATTTT.

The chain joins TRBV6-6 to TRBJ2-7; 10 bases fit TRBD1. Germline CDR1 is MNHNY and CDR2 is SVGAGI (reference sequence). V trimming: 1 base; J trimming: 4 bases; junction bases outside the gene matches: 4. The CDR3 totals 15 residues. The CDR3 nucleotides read TGTGCCAGCAGTTACTTTGGACAGGGGGGGTACGAGCAGTACTTC. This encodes CASSYFGQGGYEQYF.

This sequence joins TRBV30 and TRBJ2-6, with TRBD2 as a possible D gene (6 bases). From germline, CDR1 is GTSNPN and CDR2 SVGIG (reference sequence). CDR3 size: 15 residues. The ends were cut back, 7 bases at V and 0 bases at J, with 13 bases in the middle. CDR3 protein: CASGGDLSGANVLTF. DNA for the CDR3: TGTGCCTCCGGGGGTGACCTCTCTGGGGCCAACGTCCTGACTTTC.

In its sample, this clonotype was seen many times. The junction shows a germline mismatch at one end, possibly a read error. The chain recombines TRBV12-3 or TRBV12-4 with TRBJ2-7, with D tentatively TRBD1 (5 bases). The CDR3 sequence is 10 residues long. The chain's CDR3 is CAPEQGQSKF. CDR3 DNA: TGTGCCCCGGAGCAGGGCCAATCCAAGTTC.

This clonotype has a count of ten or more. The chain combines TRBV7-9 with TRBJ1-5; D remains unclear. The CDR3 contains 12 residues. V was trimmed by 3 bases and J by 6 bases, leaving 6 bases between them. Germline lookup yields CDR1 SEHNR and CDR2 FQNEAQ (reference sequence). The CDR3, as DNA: TGTGCCAGCAGCTTGGGCCTTCAGCCCCAGCATTTT. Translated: CASSLGLQPQHF.

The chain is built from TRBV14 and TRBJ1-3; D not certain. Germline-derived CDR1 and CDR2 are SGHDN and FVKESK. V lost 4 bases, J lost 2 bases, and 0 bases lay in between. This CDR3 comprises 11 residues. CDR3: CASSPGNTIYF. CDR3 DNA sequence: TGTGCCAGCAGCCCTGGAAACACCATATATTTT.

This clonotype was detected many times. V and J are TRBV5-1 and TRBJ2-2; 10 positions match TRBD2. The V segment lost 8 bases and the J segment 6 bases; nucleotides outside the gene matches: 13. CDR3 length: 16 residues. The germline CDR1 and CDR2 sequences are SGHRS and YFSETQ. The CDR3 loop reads CASTGGTSGIAGELFF. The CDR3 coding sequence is TGCGCCAGTACGGGCGGCACTAGCGGGATAGCCGGGGAGCTGTTTTTT. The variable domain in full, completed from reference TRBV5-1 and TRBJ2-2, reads KAGVTQTPRYLIKTRGQQVTLSCSPISGHRSVSWYQQTPGQGLQFLFEYFSETQRNKGNFPGRFSGRQFSNSRSEMNVSTLELGDSALYLCASTGGTSGIAGELFFGEGSRLTVL.

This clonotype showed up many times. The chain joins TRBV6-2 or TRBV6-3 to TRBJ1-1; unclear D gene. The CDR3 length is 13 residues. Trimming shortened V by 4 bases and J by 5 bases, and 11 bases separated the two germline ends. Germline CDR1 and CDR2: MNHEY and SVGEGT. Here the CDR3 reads CASSSRTGTEAFF. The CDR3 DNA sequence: TGTGCCAGCAGTTCTCGTACTGGGACTGAAGCTTTCTTT.

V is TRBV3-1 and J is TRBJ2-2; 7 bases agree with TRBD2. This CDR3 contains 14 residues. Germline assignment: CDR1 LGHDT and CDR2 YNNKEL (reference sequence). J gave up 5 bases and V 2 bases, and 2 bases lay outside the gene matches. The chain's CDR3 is CASSQLSGTGELFF. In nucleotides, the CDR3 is TGTGCCAGCAGCCAACTTAGCGGGACCGGGGAGCTGTTTTTT.

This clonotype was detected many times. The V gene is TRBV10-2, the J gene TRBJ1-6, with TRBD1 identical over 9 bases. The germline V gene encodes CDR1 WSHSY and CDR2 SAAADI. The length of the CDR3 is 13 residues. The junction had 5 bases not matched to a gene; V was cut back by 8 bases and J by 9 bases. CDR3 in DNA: TGCGCCAGCGGGGGACAGGGAGTTTCACCCCTCCACTTT. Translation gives CASGGQGVSPLHF.

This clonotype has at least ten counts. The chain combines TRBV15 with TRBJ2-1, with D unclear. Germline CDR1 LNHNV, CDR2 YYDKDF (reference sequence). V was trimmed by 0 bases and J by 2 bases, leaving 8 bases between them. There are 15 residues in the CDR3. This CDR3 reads CATSREIGPYNEQFF. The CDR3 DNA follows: TGTGCCACCAGCAGAGAGATTGGACCCTACAATGAGCAGTTCTTC.

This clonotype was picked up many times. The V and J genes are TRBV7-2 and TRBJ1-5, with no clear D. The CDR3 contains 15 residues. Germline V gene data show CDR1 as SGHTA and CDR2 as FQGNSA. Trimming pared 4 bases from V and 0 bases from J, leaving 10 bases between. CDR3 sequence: CASSSVPYSNQPQHF. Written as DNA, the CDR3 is TGTGCCAGCAGCTCGGTTCCTTATAGCAATCAGCCCCAGCATTTT.

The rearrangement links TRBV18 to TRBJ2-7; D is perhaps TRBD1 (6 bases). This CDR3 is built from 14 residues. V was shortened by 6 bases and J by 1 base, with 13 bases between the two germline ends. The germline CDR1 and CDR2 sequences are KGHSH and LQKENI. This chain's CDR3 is CASSVIDRSYEQYF. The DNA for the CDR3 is TGTGCCAGCTCGGTGATTGACAGGTCCTACGAGCAGTACTTC.

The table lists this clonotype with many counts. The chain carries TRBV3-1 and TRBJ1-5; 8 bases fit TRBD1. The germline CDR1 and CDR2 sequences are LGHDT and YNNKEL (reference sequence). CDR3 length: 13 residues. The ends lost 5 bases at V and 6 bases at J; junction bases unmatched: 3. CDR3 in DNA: TGTGCCAGCAGCGACAGGGGAACTCAGCCCCAGCATTTT. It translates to CASSDRGTQPQHF. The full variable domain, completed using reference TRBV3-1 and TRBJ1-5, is DTAVSQTPKYLVTQMGNDKSIKCEQNLGHDTMYWYKQDSKKFLKIMFSYNNKELIINETVPNRFSPKSPDKAHLNLHINSLELGDSAVYFCASSDRGTQPQHFGDGTRLSIL.

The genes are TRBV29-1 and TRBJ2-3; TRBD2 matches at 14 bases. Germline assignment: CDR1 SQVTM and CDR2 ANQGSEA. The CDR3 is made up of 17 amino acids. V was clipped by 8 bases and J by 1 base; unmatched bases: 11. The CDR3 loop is CSCLGTSGGGGTDTQYF. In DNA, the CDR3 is TGCAGCTGCCTGGGGACTAGCGGGGGCGGGGGCACAGATACGCAGTATTTT.

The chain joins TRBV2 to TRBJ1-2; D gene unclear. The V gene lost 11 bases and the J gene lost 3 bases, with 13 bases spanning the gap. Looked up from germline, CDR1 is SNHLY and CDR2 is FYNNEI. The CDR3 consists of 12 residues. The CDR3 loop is CACRKIHYGYTF. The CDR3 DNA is TGTGCCTGTCGGAAGATCCACTATGGCTACACCTTC.

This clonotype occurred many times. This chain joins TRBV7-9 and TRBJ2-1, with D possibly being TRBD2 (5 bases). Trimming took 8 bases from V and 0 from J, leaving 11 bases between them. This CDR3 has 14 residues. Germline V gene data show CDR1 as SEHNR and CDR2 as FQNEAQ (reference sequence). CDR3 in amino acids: CASRPGNSYNEQFF. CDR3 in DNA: TGTGCCAGCCGCCCGGGAAACTCCTACAATGAGCAGTTCTTC.

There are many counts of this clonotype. CDR3 nucleotide sequence: TGTGCCAGCAGAAAAGCGGCGGGGCCCTACGAGCAGTACTTC. Its protein is CASRKAAGPYEQYF. The chain carries TRBV12-3 or TRBV12-4 and TRBJ2-7, with D possibly being TRBD2 (6 bases). This CDR3 comprises 14 residues. V was clipped by 6 bases and J by 2 bases, with 14 bases between them.

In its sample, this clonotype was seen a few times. CDR3 nucleotides: TGTGCCAGCAGCTTGGCCTGGCAGGACGGGGCTTTCTTT. Amino acids: CASSLAWQDGAFF. The V and J genes are TRBV5-4 and TRBJ1-1; D is undetermined. CDR1 SGHNT and CDR2 YYREEE come from the germline V gene (reference sequence). V gave up 0 bases and J gave up 11 bases, with 14 bases separating them. The CDR3 has 13 residues.

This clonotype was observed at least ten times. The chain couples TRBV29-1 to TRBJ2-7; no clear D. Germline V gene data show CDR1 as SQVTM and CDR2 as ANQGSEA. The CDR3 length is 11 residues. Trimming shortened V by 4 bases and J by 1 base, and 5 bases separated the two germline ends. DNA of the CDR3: TGCAGCGTTGTGGGGTCCTACGAGCAGTACTTC. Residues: CSVVGSYEQYF.